This T cell receptor (beta chain) was sequenced in a study of blood T cell repertoires in COVID-19. In the study overall: Sites across the United States, Italy and Spain contributed samples from acute and convalescent COVID-19. T cells, B-cell-depleted T cells, or PBMCs provided the cDNA or gDNA that served as material.

Study processing details: Estimation of nucleated cell counts was performed using reference gene primer amplification. Sequencing was performed with immunoSEQ multiplex PCR; in TCRdb, only in-frame clones are kept and a portion is missing. Clone size and the V and J calls come from that table; the DNA yielded D and trimming. The table has about 200,000 clones, roughly 80% seen once. Trimming cost V 3 bases and J 5 bases, with 9 bases left between them. The germline CDR1 and CDR2 sequences are SGHNT and YENEEA. The CDR3 extends over 13 amino acids. During active infection, Seattle patients enrolled and were then monitored through disease.

Input material: peripheral blood. V gene TRBV11-3 combines with J gene TRBJ2-3; a weak D match, TRBD2 (6 bases). The origin of this receptor is a man aged 55 to 70 with COVID-19, enrolled during active disease. The CDR3 nucleotides read TGTGCCAGCAGCTTTTCGGGGGAAGATACGCAGTATTTT. Residues: CASSFSGEDTQYF.